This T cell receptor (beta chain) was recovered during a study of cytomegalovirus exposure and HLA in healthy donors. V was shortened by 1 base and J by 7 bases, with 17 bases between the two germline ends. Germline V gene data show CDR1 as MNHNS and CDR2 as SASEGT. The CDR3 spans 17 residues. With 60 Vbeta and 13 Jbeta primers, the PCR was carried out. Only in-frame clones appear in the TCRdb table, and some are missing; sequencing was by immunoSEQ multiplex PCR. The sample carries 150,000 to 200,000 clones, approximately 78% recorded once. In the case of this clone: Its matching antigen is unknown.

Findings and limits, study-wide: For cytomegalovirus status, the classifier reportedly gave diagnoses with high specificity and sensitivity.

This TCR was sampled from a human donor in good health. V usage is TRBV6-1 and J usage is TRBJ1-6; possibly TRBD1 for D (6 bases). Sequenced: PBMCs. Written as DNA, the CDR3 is TGTGCCAGCAGTGAAGGTTTCGCAGGGGCGACAAATTCACCCCTCCACTTT. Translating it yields CASSEGFAGATNSPLHF.